This entry lists 7 T cell receptor beta chains sequenced from one sample in a study of T cell repertoires in cytomegalovirus infection. TCRdb called the reads again in MiXCR, with one record for every CDR3 protein. The sample carries hundreds of thousands of distinct CDR3 sequences, about 31% recorded once. Which antigens these TCRs recognize remains unknown. Material: cultured CD8+ T cells from PBMCs, obtained from culture after CMV antigen stimulation. The source of these receptors is a human donor in good health (CMV status not recorded). Some clones in this sample may be carry-over from other donors' samples.

This sequence joins TRBV19 and TRBJ2-2, with TRBD1 identical over 7 bases. The germline gives CDR1 LNHDA, CDR2 SQIVND (reference sequence). This CDR3 has 12 residues. Trimming removed 6 bases from V and 7 bases from J; junction bases left unmatched: 2. The CDR3: CASRQGVGELFF. The CDR3 bases are TGTGCCAGTAGGCAGGGGGTCGGGGAGCTGTTTTTT.

With regard to this clonotype: With a much larger clone just one base away, this may be a read error. The CDR3 DNA reads TGTGCCAGCAGCTCCCCGGCCCAGGGACTAAAGAACACCGGGGAGCTGTTTTTT. This gives the protein CASSSPAQGLKNTGELFF. This rearrangement joins TRBV7-2 to TRBJ2-2; 7 positions match TRBD2. Germline V gives CDR1 SGHTA, CDR2 FQGNSA. V lost 4 bases, J lost 1 base, and 12 bases stayed unmatched. The CDR3 has 18 amino acids.

This chain joins TRBV20-1 and TRBJ2-3, with 7 positions matching TRBD2. The CDR3 is 16 residues long. Germline CDR1 and CDR2: DFQATT and SNEGSKA (reference sequence). With V trimmed by 5 bases and J by 0 bases, 11 bases remained unmatched. For the CDR3, the DNA is TGCAGTGCTCCCGGCCGGGGACTAACTAGCACAGATACGCAGTATTTT. Protein sequence: CSAPGRGLTSTDTQYF.

This chain's CDR3 is CASSPVGQLNTEAFF. The CDR3 DNA reads as TGTGCCAGCTCACCCGTGGGACAGCTGAACACTGAAGCTTTCTTT. The rearrangement links TRBV18 to TRBJ1-1; 7 bases map to TRBD1. This CDR3 is 15 amino acids long. CDR1 KGHSH and CDR2 LQKENI come from the germline V gene. The V segment lost 3 bases and the J segment 0 bases; nucleotides outside the gene matches: 4.

The table lists this clonotype with many counts. The J gene is TRBJ1-5, the V gene TRBV6-1, with D maybe TRBD1 (6 bases). Trimming removed 2 bases from V and 9 bases from J, with 14 bases in between. Germline V gene lookup returns CDR1 MNHNS and CDR2 SASEGT. The CDR3 is 14 residues long. CDR3 bases: TGTGCCAGCAGTGAATGGGTCCAAGGGGGGCCCCAGCATTTT. Translated: CASSEWVQGGPQHF.

This chain links TRBV6-2 or TRBV6-3 with TRBJ2-3; 7 bases map to TRBD2. CDR3 size: 16 residues. After removal of 5 bases from V and 0 bases from J, the junction contained 8 bases not matched to a gene. Germline values: CDR1 MNHEY, CDR2 SVGEGT. CDR3 protein: CASSRRGSVSTDTQYF. In DNA, the CDR3 is TGTGCCAGCAGTCGTCGCGGGAGTGTGAGCACAGATACGCAGTATTTT.

This chain connects TRBV6-1 to TRBJ2-5, with a weak D call TRBD1 (5 bases). The CDR3 totals 13 residues. V lost 3 bases, J lost 4 bases, and 9 bases lay in between. Per the germline V gene, CDR1 is MNHNS and CDR2 is SASEGT. DNA of the CDR3: TGTGCCAGCAGTGATCAGGGCCCAGAGACCCAGTACTTC. Residues: CASSDQGPETQYF.